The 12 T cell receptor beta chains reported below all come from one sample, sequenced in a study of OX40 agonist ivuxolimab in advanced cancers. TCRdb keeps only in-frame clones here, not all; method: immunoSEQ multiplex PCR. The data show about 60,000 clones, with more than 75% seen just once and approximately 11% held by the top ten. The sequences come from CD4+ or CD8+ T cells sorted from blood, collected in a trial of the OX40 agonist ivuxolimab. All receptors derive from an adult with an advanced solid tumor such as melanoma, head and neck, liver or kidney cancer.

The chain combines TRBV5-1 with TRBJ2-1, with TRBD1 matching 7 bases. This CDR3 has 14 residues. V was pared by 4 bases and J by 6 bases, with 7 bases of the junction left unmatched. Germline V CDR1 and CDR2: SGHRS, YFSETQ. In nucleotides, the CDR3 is TGCGCCAGCAGCGGAGTGACAGGGACCAATGAGCAGTTCTTC. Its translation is CASSGVTGTNEQFF.

The CDR3 sequence is CASIWQGDYSYEQYF. CDR3 sequence (DNA): TGTGCCAGCATCTGGCAGGGGGATTACTCCTACGAGCAGTACTTC. The chain links TRBV2 to TRBJ2-7; 7 bases are a match to TRBD1. Looked up from germline, CDR1 is SNHLY and CDR2 is FYNNEI. The trim removed 7 bases at V and 0 bases at J, leaving 9 bases unmatched. This CDR3 has 15 amino acids.

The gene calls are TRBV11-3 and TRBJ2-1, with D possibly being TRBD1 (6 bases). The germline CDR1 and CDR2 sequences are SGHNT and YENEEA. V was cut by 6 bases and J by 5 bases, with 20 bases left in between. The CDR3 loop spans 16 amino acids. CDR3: CASSSSRGERNNEQFF. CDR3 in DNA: TGTGCCAGCAGTTCCTCCAGGGGAGAGAGGAACAATGAGCAGTTCTTC.

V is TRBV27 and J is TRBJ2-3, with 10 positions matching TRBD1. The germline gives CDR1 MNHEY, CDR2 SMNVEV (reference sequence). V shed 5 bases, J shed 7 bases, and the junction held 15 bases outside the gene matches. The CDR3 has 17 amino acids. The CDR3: CASSKSRDRGSLYTQYF. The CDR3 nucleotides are TGTGCCAGCAGTAAATCCCGGGACAGGGGTTCTCTATATACGCAGTATTTT.

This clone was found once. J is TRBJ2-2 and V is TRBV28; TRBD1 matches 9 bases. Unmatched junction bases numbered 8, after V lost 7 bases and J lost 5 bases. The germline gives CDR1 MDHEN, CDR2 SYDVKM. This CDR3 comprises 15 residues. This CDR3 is CASTLNRGQTGELFF. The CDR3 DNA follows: TGTGCCAGCACCTTAAACAGGGGGCAAACCGGGGAGCTGTTTTTT.

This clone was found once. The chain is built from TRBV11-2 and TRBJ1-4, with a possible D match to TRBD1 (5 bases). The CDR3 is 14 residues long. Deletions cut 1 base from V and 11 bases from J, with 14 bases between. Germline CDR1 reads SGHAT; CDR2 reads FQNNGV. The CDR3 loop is CASSLGAGSDKLFF. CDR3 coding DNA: TGTGCCAGCAGCTTAGGGGCAGGGAGCGACAAACTGTTTTTT.

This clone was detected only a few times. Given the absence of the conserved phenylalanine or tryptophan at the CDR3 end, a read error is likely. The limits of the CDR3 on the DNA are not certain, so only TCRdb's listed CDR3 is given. The CDR3 sequence is CTSSQTLRWDGSL. The chain employs TRBV1 and TRBJ1-1. TRBV1 is termed a pseudogene. The CDR3 is 13 residues long, counting both termini.

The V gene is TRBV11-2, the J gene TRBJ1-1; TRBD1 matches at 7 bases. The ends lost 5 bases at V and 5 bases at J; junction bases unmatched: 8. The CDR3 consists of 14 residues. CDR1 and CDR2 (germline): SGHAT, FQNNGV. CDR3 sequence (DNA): TGTGCCAGCAGCCTACAGGGGAGGGGGACTGAAGCTTTCTTT. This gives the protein CASSLQGRGTEAFF.

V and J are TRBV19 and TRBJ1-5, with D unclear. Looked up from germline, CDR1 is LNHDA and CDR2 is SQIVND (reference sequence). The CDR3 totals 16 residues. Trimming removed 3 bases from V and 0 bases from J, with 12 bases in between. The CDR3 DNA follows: TGTGCCAGTAGTATCGGCGGGATGGATAGCAATCAGCCCCAGCATTTT. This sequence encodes CASSIGGMDSNQPQHF.

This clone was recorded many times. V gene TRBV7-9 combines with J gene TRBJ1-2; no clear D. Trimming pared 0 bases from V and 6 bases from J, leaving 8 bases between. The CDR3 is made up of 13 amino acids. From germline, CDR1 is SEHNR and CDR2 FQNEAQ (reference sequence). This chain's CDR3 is CASSLASSDGYTF. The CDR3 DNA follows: TGTGCCAGCAGCTTAGCTTCGAGCGATGGCTACACCTTC.

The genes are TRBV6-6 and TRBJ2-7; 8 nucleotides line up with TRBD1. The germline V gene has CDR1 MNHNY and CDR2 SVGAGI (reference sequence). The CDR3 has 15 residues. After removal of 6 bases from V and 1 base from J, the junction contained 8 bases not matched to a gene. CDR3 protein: CASRPDRALSYEQYF. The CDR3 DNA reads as TGTGCCAGCAGACCGGACAGGGCCCTTTCCTACGAGCAGTACTTC.

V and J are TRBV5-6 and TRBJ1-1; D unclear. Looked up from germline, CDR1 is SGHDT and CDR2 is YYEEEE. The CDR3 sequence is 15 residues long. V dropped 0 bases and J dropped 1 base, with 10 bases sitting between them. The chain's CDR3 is CASSLGLLANTEAFF. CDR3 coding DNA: TGTGCCAGCAGCTTGGGCCTCCTTGCGAACACTGAAGCTTTCTTT. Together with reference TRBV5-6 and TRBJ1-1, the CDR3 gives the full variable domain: DAGVTQSPTHLIKTRGQQVTLRCSPKSGHDTVSWYQQALGQGPQFIFQYYEEEERQRGNFPDRFSGHQFPNYSSELNVNALLLGDSALYLCASSLGLLANTEAFFGQGTRLTVV.